These 25 T cell receptor beta chains originate from one sample sequenced in a study of T cell clonotyping in hematopoietic cell transplantation. Assay: immunoSEQ multiplex PCR; the TCRdb copy retains only in-frame clones and omits some. The sample holds tens of thousands of clones, 96% seen once. Documented time point: recipient sample about 28 days before transplant, after cytoreduction. Specimen: peripheral blood mononuclear cells, collected before stem cell transplant. All receptors come from a woman in her fifties or sixties with acute myeloid leukemia. Some clones in this sample may be carry-over from other donors' samples.

Comment on this clone: Other nucleotide sequences from this sample produce the same CDR3. The rearrangement uses TRBV5-1 and TRBJ1-1, with D unclear. V was clipped by 0 bases and J by 0 bases, with 6 bases between them. The CDR3 spans 14 residues. In germline, CDR1 is SGHRS, CDR2 YFSETQ. Here the CDR3 DNA reads TGCGCCAGCAGCTTGGAAGGTATGAACACTGAAGCTTTCTTT. Amino acid sequence: CASSLEGMNTEAFF.

The V call is TRBV4-1, the J call TRBJ2-7, with no clear D. The CDR3 loop spans 17 amino acids. Trimming cost V 1 base and J 2 bases, with 18 bases left between them. From germline, CDR1 is MGHRA and CDR2 YSYEKL. The CDR3 sequence: CASSQVSGRETAYEQYF. The DNA for the CDR3 is TGCGCCAGCAGCCAAGTTTCGGGCCGCGAAACAGCCTACGAGCAGTACTTC.

The chain is built from TRBV2 and TRBJ2-1; no definite D call. The CDR3 sequence is 15 residues long. V was cut by 5 bases and J by 2 bases, with 13 bases left in between. Germline lookup yields CDR1 SNHLY and CDR2 FYNNEI. Written as DNA, the CDR3 is TGTGCCAGCAGTCGGGTCCTGCCCCCCTACAATGAGCAGTTCTTC. Protein sequence: CASSRVLPPYNEQFF.

The table lists this clone with a count of one. The chain uses TRBV11-2 and TRBJ1-5; 10 bases align to TRBD1. The length of the CDR3 is 14 residues. Looked up from germline, CDR1 is SGHAT and CDR2 is FQNNGV. The V segment lost 5 bases and the J segment 5 bases; nucleotides outside the gene matches: 3. The CDR3, as DNA: TGTGCCAGCAGCCGACAGGGGGCAGATCAGCCCCAGCATTTT. Translated: CASSRQGADQPQHF. The full variable domain, its missing parts supplied by reference TRBV11-2 and TRBJ1-5, is EAGVAQSPRYKIIEKRQSVAFWCNPISGHATLYWYQQILGQGPKLLIQFQNNGVVDDSQLPKDRFSAERLKGVDSTLKIQPAKLEDSAVYLCASSRQGADQPQHFGDGTRLSIL.

This clone was seen a single time. The junction and the germline gene differ at one end; a read error may be behind it. V is TRBV6-5 and J is TRBJ1-4; TRBD1 is a possible D gene (5 bases). The CDR3 extends over 13 amino acids. Germline CDR1 and CDR2: MNHEY and SVGAGI. This CDR3 reads CASSSINRDPVFF. The CDR3 DNA is TGTGCCAGCAGTTCGATAAACCGGGACCCCGTTTTCTTT.

This chain uses TRBV29-1 with TRBJ2-7; TRBD2 is a possible D gene (6 bases). V lost 1 base and J 3 bases, leaving 10 bases between the germline ends. CDR3 length: 13 amino acids. Germline-derived CDR1 and CDR2 are SQVTM and ANQGSEA. CDR3 in amino acids: CSVEGSGVYEQYF. CDR3 nucleotide sequence: TGCAGCGTTGAAGGTAGCGGAGTCTACGAGCAGTACTTC.

The J gene is TRBJ2-1, the V gene TRBV7-8, with TRBD1 matching 9 bases. V gave up 1 base and J gave up 3 bases; unmatched junction bases: 4. Germline V gene lookup returns CDR1 SGHVS and CDR2 FQNEAQ. The CDR3 spans 16 residues. The CDR3 region is CASSLVQGALYNEQFF. The DNA for the CDR3 is TGTGCCAGCAGCTTAGTACAGGGGGCCCTCTACAATGAGCAGTTCTTC.

V usage is TRBV5-4 and J usage is TRBJ2-4; 10 bases agree with TRBD1. The CDR3 loop spans 16 amino acids. V lost 1 base to trimming and J lost 0 bases; unmatched junction nucleotides: 1. From germline, CDR1 is SGHNT and CDR2 YYREEE (reference sequence). The CDR3 bases are TGTGCCAGCAGCTTGTGGGACAGGGGAGCCAAAAACATTCAGTACTTC. Translation: CASSLWDRGAKNIQYF.

The chain has TRBV5-6 and TRBJ1-2; no clear D. The germline V and J ends were trimmed by 1 base and 8 bases, with 9 bases remaining between them. The CDR3 length is 12 residues. The germline gives CDR1 SGHDT, CDR2 YYEEEE. CDR3 sequence reads: CASSLSRLGYTF. In nucleotides, the CDR3 is TGTGCCAGCAGCTTGTCTCGGCTAGGCTACACCTTC.

This rearrangement joins TRBV30 to TRBJ2-3, with TRBD1 identical over 8 bases. V lost 4 bases, J lost 4 bases, and 1 base stayed unmatched. CDR3 size: 12 residues. CDR1 is GTSNPN and CDR2 is SVGIG in the germline V gene (reference sequence). CDR3 nucleotides: TGTGCCTGGATCAGGGGGCCAGATACGCAGTATTTT. This encodes CAWIRGPDTQYF.

The chain links TRBV19 to TRBJ1-5; 7 bases map to TRBD1. V was clipped by 6 bases and J by 3 bases; unmatched bases: 8. The germline gives CDR1 LNHDA, CDR2 SQIVND (reference sequence). CDR3 length: 15 amino acids. This CDR3 is CASRKRTGPNQPQHF. CDR3 DNA sequence: TGTGCCAGTAGAAAAAGGACAGGCCCCAATCAGCCCCAGCATTTT.

The rearrangement joins TRBV29-1 to TRBJ1-1; no clear D gene. The germline V gene has CDR1 SQVTM and CDR2 ANQGSEA. The CDR3 contains 13 residues. V lost 1 base, J lost 0 bases, and 6 bases lay in between. CDR3 in DNA: TGCAGCGTTGAAGGTCAGGTGAACACTGAAGCTTTCTTT. Translated, it gives CSVEGQVNTEAFF.

The chain links TRBV6-5 to TRBJ2-7, with 9 positions matching TRBD1. CDR3 length: 14 residues. Trimming took 5 bases from V and 9 from J; bases not matched to a gene: 11. The germline V gene has CDR1 MNHEY and CDR2 SVGAGI. The CDR3 DNA sequence: TGTGCCAGCAGTGACCCGGGACAGGGTGAACGGCAGTACTTC. This encodes CASSDPGQGERQYF.

V is TRBV7-9 and J is TRBJ1-2, with D tentatively TRBD1 (5 bases). The CDR3 is 14 amino acids. The V end lost 4 bases, the J end lost 4 bases, and 13 bases lay between the germline ends. Germline CDR1 is SEHNR and CDR2 is FQNEAQ (reference sequence). CDR3 region: CASSSYDSLYGYTF. CDR3 in DNA: TGTGCCAGCAGCTCCTATGACAGCCTCTATGGCTACACCTTC.

This clone was recorded only once. The identical CDR3 is also encoded by other nucleotide sequences in the sample. The chain couples TRBV20-1 to TRBJ2-3; the D gene is possibly TRBD2 (6 bases). Germline V CDR1 and CDR2: DFQATT, SNEGSKA (reference sequence). There are 11 residues in the CDR3. V shed 3 bases and J shed 6 bases, with 7 bases lying between them. The CDR3 DNA sequence: TGCAGTGCTAGGCGGGGCGATACGCAGTATTTT. Its protein product is CSARRGDTQYF.

The V and J genes are TRBV29-1 and TRBJ2-5, with 11 bases lining up with TRBD2. The junction had 9 bases not matched to a gene; V was cut back by 7 bases and J by 5 bases. The CDR3 contains 14 residues. Germline CDR1 and CDR2: SQVTM and ANQGSEA. CDR3 region: CSAHSGGGGETQYF. CDR3 nucleotide sequence: TGCAGCGCCCATAGCGGGGGGGGAGGGGAGACCCAGTACTTC.

The chain combines TRBV6-5 with TRBJ2-3; weak D call: TRBD1 (6 bases). The CDR3 runs 14 residues. V lost 5 bases and J lost 6, with 15 bases in between. The germline V gene encodes CDR1 MNHEY and CDR2 SVGAGI. In nucleotides, the CDR3 is TGTGCCAGCAGTCGGACAGATGGGAGCGATACGCAGTATTTT. Amino acids: CASSRTDGSDTQYF.

The V gene is TRBV2, the J gene TRBJ2-5; D could derive from TRBD1 or TRBD2 (5 bases each). From germline, CDR1 is SNHLY and CDR2 FYNNEI. V gave up 0 bases and J gave up 5 bases, with 13 bases separating them. The CDR3 contains 15 residues. CDR3 in amino acids: CASSEAEGRVETQYF. The CDR3 DNA sequence: TGTGCCAGCAGTGAAGCTGAGGGCAGGGTTGAGACCCAGTACTTC.

V is TRBV7-8 and J is TRBJ1-1; D might be TRBD1 (5 bases). The CDR3 runs 14 residues. Per germline, CDR1 SGHVS and CDR2 FQNEAQ. With 2 bases removed from V and 3 bases from J, the gap between germline ends came to 10 bases. Written as DNA, the CDR3 is TGTGCCAGCAGCTTATATAGGGGTGACACTGAAGCTTTCTTT. The encoded protein is CASSLYRGDTEAFF. The entire variable domain, with the rest obtained from reference TRBV7-8 and TRBJ1-1, is as follows: GAGVSQSPRYKVAKRGQDVALRCDPISGHVSLFWYQQALGQGPEFLTYFQNEAQLDKSGLPSDRFFAERPEGSVSTLKIQRTQQEDSAVYLCASSLYRGDTEAFFGQGTRLTVV.

The chain employs TRBV20-1 and TRBJ2-4, with D possibly being TRBD1 (6 bases). This CDR3 has 10 residues. Germline V gene data show CDR1 as DFQATT and CDR2 as SNEGSKA (reference sequence). CDR3 in amino acids: CSQDRNIQYF. As DNA, the CDR3 is TGCAGCCAGGACAGAAACATTCAGTACTTC.

The chain joins TRBV2 to TRBJ2-1; D may be TRBD2 (6 bases). Germline V gives CDR1 SNHLY, CDR2 FYNNEI. The CDR3 contains 14 residues. The ends were cut back, 7 bases at V and 1 base at J, with 11 bases in the middle. CDR3 nucleotides: TGTGCCAGCAACCTCGGGAGTTCCTACAATGAGCAGTTCTTC. This encodes CASNLGSSYNEQFF. Complete variable domain (other parts from reference TRBV2 and TRBJ2-1): EPEVTQTPSHQVTQMGQEVILRCVPISNHLYFYWYRQILGQKVEFLVSFYNNEISEKSEIFDDQFSVERPDGSNFTLKIRSTKLEDSAMYFCASNLGSSYNEQFFGPGTRLTVL.

V gene TRBV6-6 combines with J gene TRBJ2-7, with D perhaps being TRBD1 or TRBD2 (5 bases each). V lost 0 bases and J 1 base, leaving 10 bases between the germline ends. The CDR3 contains 15 residues. Germline lookup yields CDR1 MNHNY and CDR2 SVGAGI (reference sequence). As DNA, the CDR3 is TGTGCCAGCAGTTACTCGTCGGGGCCGTCCTACGAGCAGTACTTC. Its translation: CASSYSSGPSYEQYF.

CDR3 DNA: TGTGCCAGTAGAGTGGGACTAGCAGCCGGGGAGCTGTTTTTT. Protein product: CASRVGLAAGELFF. The V and J genes are TRBV19 and TRBJ2-2, with 9 bases matching TRBD2. V dropped 6 bases and J dropped 6; count of bases not matched to a gene: 5. Germline lookup yields CDR1 LNHDA and CDR2 SQIVND (reference sequence). The CDR3 is 14 amino acids.

The chain joins TRBV19 to TRBJ1-5, with no clear D. The V end lost 3 bases, the J end lost 8 bases, and 8 bases lay between the germline ends. Germline V gives CDR1 LNHDA, CDR2 SQIVND (reference sequence). This CDR3 comprises 12 residues. The CDR3 spells CASSIGLEPQHF. The CDR3 nucleotides read TGTGCCAGTAGTATCGGTTTGGAGCCCCAGCATTTT.

The chain joins TRBV5-4 to TRBJ2-2; D uncertain. This CDR3 spans 14 amino acids. Germline CDR1 reads SGHNT; CDR2 reads YYREEE (reference sequence). The V end lost 0 bases, the J end lost 1 base, and 4 bases lay between the germline ends. CDR3 residues: CASSLGQNTGELFF. The CDR3 DNA reads as TGTGCCAGCAGCTTGGGCCAGAACACCGGGGAGCTGTTTTTT. Together with reference TRBV5-4 and TRBJ2-2, the CDR3 gives the full variable domain: ETGVTQSPTHLIKTRGQQVTLRCSSQSGHNTVSWYQQALGQGPQFIFQYYREEENGRGNFPPRFSGLQFPNYSSELNVNALELDDSALYLCASSLGQNTGELFFGEGSRLTVL.